This T cell receptor (beta chain) stems from a study of blood T cell repertoires in COVID-19. The assay was immunoSEQ multiplex PCR, and TCRdb's table has in-frame clones only and misses some. The sample holds hundreds of thousands of clones, over 75% seen once. CDR1 and CDR2 (germline): GTSNPN, SVGIG (reference sequence). The CDR3 contains 14 residues. J gave up 5 bases and V 5 bases, and 9 bases lay outside the gene matches. This TCR derives from a human donor in a cohort sampled during active COVID-19. The sequencing sample was made of peripheral blood. The rearrangement joins TRBV30 to TRBJ2-3; 8 positions agree with TRBD2. CDR3 DNA: TGTGCCTGGTCGCGGGCTAGCGGGCAAGATACGCAGTATTTT. It is translated as CAWSRASGQDTQYF.